Listed below are T cell receptor beta chains from one sample, sequenced in a study of cytomegalovirus exposure and HLA in healthy donors. Sequencing was performed with immunoSEQ multiplex PCR; in TCRdb, only in-frame clones are kept and a portion is missing. The sample carries some 130,000 clones, 60% to 80% recorded once. The sample consisted of PBMCs. Every receptor here comes from a man aged 25 to 40 in good health and CMV-seronegative. Both conserved end residues are part of each CDR3. Each record gives: D gene, J gene, V gene, clone size, CDR3 protein, CDR3 DNA. A D gene is named only where the DNA matches it firmly. Some rows mark clone size as missing; the rest say once, few, many or name a class of expanded clone.

D: -
J: TRBJ2-5
V: TRBV4-1
size: -
CDR3: CASSQSPVTTGETQYF
DNA: TGCGCCAGCAGCCAATCCCCAGTGACTACGGGAGAGACCCAGTACTTC

D: -
J: TRBJ2-1
V: TRBV11-3
size: -
CDR3: CASSVQGSSYNEQFF
DNA: TGTGCCAGCAGCGTACAGGGCAGCTCCTACAATGAGCAGTTCTTC

D: -
J: TRBJ1-1
V: TRBV11-2
size: once
CDR3: CASSLASTEAFF
DNA: TGTGCCAGCAGCTTAGCGTCTACTGAAGCTTTCTTT

D: TRBD2
J: TRBJ2-4
V: TRBV7-2
size: -
CDR3: CASSKIAGAGTIQYF
DNA: TGTGCCAGCAGCAAAATAGCGGGGGCGGGGACCATTCAGTACTTC

D: -
J: TRBJ2-3
V: TRBV29-1
size: -
CDR3: CSVGPSVTQYF
DNA: TGCAGCGTGGGCCCCTCAGTAACGCAGTATTTT

D: -
J: TRBJ2-7
V: TRBV10-3
size: -
CDR3: CAINQGSPSYEQYF
DNA: TGTGCCATCAATCAGGGTTCGCCCTCCTACGAGCAGTACTTC

D: TRBD2
J: TRBJ2-3
V: TRBV14
size: -
CDR3: CASSQGLAGTDTQYF
DNA: TGTGCCAGCAGCCAAGGACTAGCGGGAACAGATACGCAGTATTTT

D: -
J: TRBJ1-1
V: TRBV19
size: -
CDR3: CASSKLVGRGGITEAFF
DNA: TGTGCCAGTAGTAAGTTGGTGGGAAGAGGGGGAATTACTGAAGCTTTCTTT

D: -
J: TRBJ2-4
V: TRBV11-2
size: -
CDR3: CASSLGQVGIQYF
DNA: TGTGCCAGCAGCTTGGGTCAGGTGGGCATTCAGTACTTC

D: -
J: TRBJ2-5
V: TRBV28
size: -
CDR3: CASSLAGMQTQYF
DNA: TGTGCCAGCAGTTTAGCAGGGATGCAGACCCAGTACTTC

D: -
J: TRBJ2-7
V: TRBV6-1
size: few
CDR3: CASRTGSGYEQYF
DNA: TGTGCCAGCAGGACGGGATCGGGGTACGAGCAGTACTTC

D: -
J: TRBJ2-7
V: TRBV27
size: -
CDR3: CASSFRRVDEQYF
DNA: TGTGCCAGCAGTTTTCGCAGGGTGGACGAGCAGTACTTC

D: -
J: TRBJ1-1
V: TRBV19
size: -
CDR3: CASIQGLPNTEAFF
DNA: TGTGCCAGTATACAGGGCCTCCCCAACACTGAAGCTTTCTTT

D: TRBD1
J: TRBJ2-3
V: TRBV5-4
size: -
CDR3: CASSRQRGLTDTQYF
DNA: TGTGCCAGCAGCCGACAGAGGGGGCTGACAGATACGCAGTATTTT

D: TRBD1
J: TRBJ2-7
V: TRBV28
size: -
CDR3: CASSTSGGTSYEQYF
DNA: TGTGCCAGCAGTACCTCAGGGGGTACCTCCTACGAGCAGTACTTC

D: TRBD2
J: TRBJ2-1
V: TRBV6-5
size: -
CDR3: CASSSTGLVSYNEQFF
DNA: TGTGCCAGCAGTTCGACCGGACTAGTTTCCTACAATGAGCAGTTCTTC

D: TRBD2
J: TRBJ2-3
V: TRBV30
size: -
CDR3: CAWNAGVGDTQYF
DNA: TGTGCCTGGAACGCGGGAGTGGGTGATACGCAGTATTTT